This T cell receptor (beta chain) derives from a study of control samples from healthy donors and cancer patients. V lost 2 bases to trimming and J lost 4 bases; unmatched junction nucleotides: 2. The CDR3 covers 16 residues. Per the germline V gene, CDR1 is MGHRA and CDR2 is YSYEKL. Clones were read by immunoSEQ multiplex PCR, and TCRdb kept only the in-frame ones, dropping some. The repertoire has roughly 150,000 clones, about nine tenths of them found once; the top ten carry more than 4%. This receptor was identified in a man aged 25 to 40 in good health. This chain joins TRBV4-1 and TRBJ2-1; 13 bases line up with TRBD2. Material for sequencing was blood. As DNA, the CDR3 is TGCGCCAGCAGCCAAAAACTAGCGGGAGGGTACAATGAGCAGTTCTTC. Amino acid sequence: CASSQKLAGGYNEQFF.